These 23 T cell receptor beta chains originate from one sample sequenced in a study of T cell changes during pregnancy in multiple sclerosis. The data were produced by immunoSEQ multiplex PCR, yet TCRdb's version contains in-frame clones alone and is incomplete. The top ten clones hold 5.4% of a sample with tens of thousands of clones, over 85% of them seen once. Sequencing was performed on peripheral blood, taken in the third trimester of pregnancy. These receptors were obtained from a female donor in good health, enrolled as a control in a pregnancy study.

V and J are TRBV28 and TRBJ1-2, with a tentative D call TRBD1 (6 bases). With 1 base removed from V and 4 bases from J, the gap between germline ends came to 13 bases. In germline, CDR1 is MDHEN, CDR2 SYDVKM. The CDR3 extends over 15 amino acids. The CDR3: CASSLSDSSTYGYTF. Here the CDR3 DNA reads TGTGCCAGCAGTTTATCGGACAGTTCGACCTATGGCTACACCTTC.

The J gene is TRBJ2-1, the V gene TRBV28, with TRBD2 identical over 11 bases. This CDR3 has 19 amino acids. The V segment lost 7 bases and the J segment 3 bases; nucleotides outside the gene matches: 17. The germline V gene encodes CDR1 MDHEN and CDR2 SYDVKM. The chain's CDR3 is CASIPMVPSGRRIYNEQFF. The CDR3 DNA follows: TGTGCCAGCATACCAATGGTCCCTAGCGGGAGGAGGATCTACAATGAGCAGTTCTTC. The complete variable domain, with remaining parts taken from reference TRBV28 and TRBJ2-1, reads DVKVTQSSRYLVKRTGEKVFLECVQDMDHENMFWYRQDPGLGLRLIYFSYDVKMKEKGDIPEGYSVSREKKERFSLILESASTNQTSMYLCASIPMVPSGRRIYNEQFFGPGTRLTVL.

The CDR3 loop is CSVEATGHPYNEQFF. CDR3 nucleotide sequence: TGCAGCGTTGAAGCTACAGGGCACCCCTACAATGAGCAGTTCTTC. The chain uses TRBV29-1 and TRBJ2-1, with D tentatively TRBD1 (6 bases). This CDR3 comprises 15 residues. V was trimmed by 1 base and J by 2 bases, leaving 12 bases between them. Germline V CDR1 and CDR2: SQVTM, ANQGSEA.

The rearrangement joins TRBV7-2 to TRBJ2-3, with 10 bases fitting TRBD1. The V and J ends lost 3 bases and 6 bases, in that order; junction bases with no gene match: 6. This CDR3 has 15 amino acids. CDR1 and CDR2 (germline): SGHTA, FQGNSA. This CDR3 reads CASSFDRGPSDTQYF. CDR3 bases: TGTGCCAGCAGCTTCGACAGGGGGCCTTCGGATACGCAGTATTTT.

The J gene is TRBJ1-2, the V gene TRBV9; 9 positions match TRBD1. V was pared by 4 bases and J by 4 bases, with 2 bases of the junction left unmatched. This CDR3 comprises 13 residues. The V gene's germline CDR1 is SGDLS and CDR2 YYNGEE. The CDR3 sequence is CASSPGQGYGYTF. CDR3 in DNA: TGTGCCAGCAGCCCGGGACAGGGCTATGGCTACACCTTC.

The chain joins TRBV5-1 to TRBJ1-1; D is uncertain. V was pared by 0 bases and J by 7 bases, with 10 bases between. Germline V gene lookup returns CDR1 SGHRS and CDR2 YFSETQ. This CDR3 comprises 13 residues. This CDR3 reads CASSLGTVGEAFF. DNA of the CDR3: TGCGCCAGCAGCTTGGGCACGGTCGGTGAAGCTTTCTTT.

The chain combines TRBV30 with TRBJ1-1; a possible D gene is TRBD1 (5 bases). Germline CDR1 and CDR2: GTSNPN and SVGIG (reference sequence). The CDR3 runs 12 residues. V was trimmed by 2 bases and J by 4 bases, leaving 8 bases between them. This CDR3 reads CAWSTTVTEAFF. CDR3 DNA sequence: TGTGCCTGGAGTACGACAGTCACTGAAGCTTTCTTT.

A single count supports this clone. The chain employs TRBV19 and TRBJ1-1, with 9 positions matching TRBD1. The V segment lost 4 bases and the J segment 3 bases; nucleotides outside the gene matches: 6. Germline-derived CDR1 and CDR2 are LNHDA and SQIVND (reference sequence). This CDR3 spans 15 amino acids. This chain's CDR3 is CASSTRWTGDTEAFF. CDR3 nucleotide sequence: TGTGCCAGTAGTACGCGATGGACAGGGGACACTGAAGCTTTCTTT. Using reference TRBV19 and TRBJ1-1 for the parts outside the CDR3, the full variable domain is DGGITQSPKYLFRKEGQNVTLSCEQNLNHDAMYWYRQDPGQGLRLIYYSQIVNDFQKGDIAEGYSVSREKKESFPLTVTSAQKNPTAFYLCASSTRWTGDTEAFFGQGTRLTVV.

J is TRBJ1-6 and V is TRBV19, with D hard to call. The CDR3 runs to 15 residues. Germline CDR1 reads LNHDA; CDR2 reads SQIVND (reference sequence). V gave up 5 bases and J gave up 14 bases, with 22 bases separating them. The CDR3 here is CASSSLSREVRSLHF. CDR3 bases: TGTGCCAGTAGTTCACTCTCGAGGGAAGTGAGGTCCCTCCACTTT.

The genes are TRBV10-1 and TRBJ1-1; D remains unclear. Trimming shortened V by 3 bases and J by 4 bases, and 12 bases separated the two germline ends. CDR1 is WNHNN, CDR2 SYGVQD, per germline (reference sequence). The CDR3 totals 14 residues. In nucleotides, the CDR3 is TGCGCCAGCAGTGAACGGGAAGGAGGCACTGAAGCTTTCTTT. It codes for CASSEREGGTEAFF.

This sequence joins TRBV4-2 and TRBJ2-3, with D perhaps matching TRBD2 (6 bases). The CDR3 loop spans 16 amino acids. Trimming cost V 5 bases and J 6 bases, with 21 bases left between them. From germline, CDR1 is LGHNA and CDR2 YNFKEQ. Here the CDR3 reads CASSTEGTGLRDTQYF. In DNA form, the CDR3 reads TGTGCCAGCAGCACGGAGGGGACTGGGCTGCGGGATACGCAGTATTTT.

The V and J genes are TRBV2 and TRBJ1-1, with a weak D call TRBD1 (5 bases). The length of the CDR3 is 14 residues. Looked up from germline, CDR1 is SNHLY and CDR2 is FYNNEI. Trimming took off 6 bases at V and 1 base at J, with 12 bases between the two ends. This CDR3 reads CASSGRGANTEAFF. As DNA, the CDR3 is TGTGCCAGCAGCGGGCGGGGCGCGAACACTGAAGCTTTCTTT. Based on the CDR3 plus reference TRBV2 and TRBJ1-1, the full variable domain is EPEVTQTPSHQVTQMGQEVILRCVPISNHLYFYWYRQILGQKVEFLVSFYNNEISEKSEIFDDQFSVERPDGSNFTLKIRSTKLEDSAMYFCASSGRGANTEAFFGQGTRLTVV.

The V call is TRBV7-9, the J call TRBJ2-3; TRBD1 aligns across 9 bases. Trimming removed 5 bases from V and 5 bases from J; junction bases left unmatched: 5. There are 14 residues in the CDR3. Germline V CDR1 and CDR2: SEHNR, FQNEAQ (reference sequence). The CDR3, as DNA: TGTGCCAGCAGCCTTACAGGGGGCGGAGATACGCAGTATTTT. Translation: CASSLTGGGDTQYF. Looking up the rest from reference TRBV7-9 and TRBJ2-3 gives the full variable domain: DTGVSQNPRHKITKRGQNVTFRCDPISEHNRLYWYRQTLGQGPEFLTYFQNEAQLEKSRLLSDRFSAERPKGSFSTLEIQRTEQGDSAMYLCASSLTGGGDTQYFGPGTRLTVL.

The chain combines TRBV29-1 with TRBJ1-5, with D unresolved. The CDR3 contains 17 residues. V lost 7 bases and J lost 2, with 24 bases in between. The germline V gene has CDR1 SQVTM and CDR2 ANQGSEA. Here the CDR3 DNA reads TGCAGCGCTTCTCTTTCGGACTTTTCCTTAGGCAATCAGCCCCAGCATTTT. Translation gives CSASLSDFSLGNQPQHF.

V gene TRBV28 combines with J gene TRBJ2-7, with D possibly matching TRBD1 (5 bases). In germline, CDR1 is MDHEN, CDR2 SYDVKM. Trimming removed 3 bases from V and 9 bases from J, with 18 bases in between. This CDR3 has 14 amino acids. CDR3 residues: CASSLRRALDGQYF. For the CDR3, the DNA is TGTGCCAGCAGTTTGCGCAGGGCTTTGGACGGGCAGTACTTC.

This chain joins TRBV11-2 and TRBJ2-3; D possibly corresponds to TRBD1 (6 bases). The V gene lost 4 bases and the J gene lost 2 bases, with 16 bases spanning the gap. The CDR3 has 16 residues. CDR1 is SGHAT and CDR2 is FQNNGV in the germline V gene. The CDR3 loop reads CASSWTPGHLTDTQYF. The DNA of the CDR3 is TGTGCCAGCAGCTGGACCCCGGGACACCTCACAGATACGCAGTATTTT.

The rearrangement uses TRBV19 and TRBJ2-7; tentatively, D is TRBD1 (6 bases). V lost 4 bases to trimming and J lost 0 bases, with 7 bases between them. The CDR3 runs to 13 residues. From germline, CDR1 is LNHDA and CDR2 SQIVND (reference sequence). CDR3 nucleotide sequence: TGTGCCAGTAGTAGGACAGACTCCTACGAGCAGTACTTC. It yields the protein CASSRTDSYEQYF.

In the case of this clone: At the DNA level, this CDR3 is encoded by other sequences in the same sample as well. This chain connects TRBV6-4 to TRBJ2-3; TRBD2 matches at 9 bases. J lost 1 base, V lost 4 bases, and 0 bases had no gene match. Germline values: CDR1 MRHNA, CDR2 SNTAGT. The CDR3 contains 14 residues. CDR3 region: CASSVAGGTDTQYF. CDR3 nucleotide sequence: TGTGCCAGCAGTGTAGCGGGGGGCACAGATACGCAGTATTTT.

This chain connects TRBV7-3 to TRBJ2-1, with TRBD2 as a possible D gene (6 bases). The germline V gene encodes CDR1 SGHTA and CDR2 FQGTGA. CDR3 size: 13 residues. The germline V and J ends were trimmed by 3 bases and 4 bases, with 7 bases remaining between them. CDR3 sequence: CASSFLAYNEQFF. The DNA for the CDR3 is TGTGCCAGCAGCTTCCTAGCGTACAATGAGCAGTTCTTC.

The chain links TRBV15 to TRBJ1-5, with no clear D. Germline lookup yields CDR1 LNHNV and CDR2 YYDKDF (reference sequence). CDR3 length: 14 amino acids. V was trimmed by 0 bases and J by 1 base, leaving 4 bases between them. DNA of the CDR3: TGTGCCACCAGCAGAGATCAGAGCAATCAGCCCCAGCATTTT. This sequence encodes CATSRDQSNQPQHF.

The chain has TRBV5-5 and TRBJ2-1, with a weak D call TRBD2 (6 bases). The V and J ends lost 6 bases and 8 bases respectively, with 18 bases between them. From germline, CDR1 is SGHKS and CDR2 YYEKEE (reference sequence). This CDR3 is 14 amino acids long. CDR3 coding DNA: TGTGCCAGCAACTATATGAGGGACTTCTATGAGCAGTTCTTC. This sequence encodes CASNYMRDFYEQFF.

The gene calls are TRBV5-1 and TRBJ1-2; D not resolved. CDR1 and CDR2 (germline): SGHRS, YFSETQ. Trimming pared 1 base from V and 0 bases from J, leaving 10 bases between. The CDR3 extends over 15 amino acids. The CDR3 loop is CASSLNTAANYGYTF. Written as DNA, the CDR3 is TGCGCCAGCAGCTTGAATACAGCAGCTAACTATGGCTACACCTTC.

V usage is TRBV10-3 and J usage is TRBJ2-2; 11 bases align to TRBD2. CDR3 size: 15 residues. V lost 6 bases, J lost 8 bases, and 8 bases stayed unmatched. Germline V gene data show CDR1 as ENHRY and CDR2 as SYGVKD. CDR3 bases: TGTGCCATCAGGTCCCTAGCGGGAGGTCGAGGGGAGCTGTTTTTT. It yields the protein CAIRSLAGGRGELFF.